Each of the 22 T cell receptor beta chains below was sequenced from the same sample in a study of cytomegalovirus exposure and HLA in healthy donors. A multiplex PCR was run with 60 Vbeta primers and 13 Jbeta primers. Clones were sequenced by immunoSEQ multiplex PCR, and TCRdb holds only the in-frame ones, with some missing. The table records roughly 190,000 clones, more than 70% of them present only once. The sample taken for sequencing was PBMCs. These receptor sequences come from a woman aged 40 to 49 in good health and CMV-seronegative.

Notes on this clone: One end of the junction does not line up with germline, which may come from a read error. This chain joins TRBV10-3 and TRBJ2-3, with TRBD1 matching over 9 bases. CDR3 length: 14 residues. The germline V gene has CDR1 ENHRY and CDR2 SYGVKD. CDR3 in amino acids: CAVSGGTGLDTQYF. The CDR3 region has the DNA TGTGCCGTCAGTGGCGGGACAGGGTTGGATACGCAGTATTTT.

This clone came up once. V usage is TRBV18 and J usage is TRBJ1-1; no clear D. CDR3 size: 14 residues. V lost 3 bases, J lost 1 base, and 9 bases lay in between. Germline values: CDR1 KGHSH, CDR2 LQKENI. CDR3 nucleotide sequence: TGTGCCAGCTCACCGTCCTATCCGAACACTGAAGCTTTCTTT. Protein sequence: CASSPSYPNTEAFF.

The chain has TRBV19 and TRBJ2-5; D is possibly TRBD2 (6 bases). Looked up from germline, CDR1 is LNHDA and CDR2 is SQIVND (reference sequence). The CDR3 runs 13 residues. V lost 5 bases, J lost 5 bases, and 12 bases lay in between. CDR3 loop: CASSLGTQETQYF. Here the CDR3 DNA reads TGTGCCAGTAGTTTAGGGACTCAGGAGACCCAGTACTTC.

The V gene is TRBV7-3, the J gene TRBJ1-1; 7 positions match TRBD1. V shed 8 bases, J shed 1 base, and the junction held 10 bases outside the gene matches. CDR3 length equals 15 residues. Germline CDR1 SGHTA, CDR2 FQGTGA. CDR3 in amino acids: CASRPGAGGNTEAFF. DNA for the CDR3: TGTGCCAGCCGTCCGGGGGCAGGGGGGAACACTGAAGCTTTCTTT.

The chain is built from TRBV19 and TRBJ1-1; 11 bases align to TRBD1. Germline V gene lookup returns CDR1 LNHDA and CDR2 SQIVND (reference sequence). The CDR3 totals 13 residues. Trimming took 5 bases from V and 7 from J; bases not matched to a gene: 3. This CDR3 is CASSLGQGDEAFF. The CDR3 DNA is TGTGCCAGTAGTTTGGGACAGGGGGATGAAGCTTTCTTT.

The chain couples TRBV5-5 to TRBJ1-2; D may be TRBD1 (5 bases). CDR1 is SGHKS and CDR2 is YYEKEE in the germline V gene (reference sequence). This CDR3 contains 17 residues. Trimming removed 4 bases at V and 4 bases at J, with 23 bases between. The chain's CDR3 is CASSHTMWQGSVYGYTF. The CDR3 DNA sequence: TGTGCCAGCAGCCATACAATGTGGCAGGGATCGGTCTATGGCTACACCTTC.

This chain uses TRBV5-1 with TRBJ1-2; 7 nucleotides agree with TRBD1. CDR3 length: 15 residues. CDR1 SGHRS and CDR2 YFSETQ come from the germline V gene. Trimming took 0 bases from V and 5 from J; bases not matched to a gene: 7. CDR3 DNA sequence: TGCGCCAGCAGCTTGGGAGGGGGCGCGTTGTATGGCTACACCTTC. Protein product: CASSLGGGALYGYTF.

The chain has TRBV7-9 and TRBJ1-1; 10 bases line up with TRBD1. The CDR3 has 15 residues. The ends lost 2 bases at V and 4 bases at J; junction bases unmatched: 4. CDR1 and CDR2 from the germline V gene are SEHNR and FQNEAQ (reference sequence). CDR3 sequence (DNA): TGTGCCAGCAGCTTAATGGGACAGGGGACCACTGAAGCTTTCTTT. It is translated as CASSLMGQGTTEAFF.

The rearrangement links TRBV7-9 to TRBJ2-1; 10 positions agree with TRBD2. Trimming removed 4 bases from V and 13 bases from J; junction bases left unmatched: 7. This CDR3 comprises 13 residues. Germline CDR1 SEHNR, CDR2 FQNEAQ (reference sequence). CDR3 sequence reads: CASSSSGLAEQFF. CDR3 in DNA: TGTGCCAGCAGCTCCTCTGGACTAGCGGAACAGTTCTTC.

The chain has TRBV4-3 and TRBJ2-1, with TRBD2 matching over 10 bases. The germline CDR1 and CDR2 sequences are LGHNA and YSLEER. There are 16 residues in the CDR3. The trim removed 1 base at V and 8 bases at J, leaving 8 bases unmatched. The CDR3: CASSQAASGSSYEQFF. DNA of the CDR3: TGCGCCAGCAGCCAAGCGGCTAGCGGGAGTAGCTATGAGCAGTTCTTC.

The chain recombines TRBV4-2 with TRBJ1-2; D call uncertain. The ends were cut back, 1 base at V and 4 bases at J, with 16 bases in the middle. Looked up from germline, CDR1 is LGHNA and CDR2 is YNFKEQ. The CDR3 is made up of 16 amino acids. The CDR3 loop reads CASSQGQEARFYGYTF. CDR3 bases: TGTGCCAGCAGCCAAGGGCAGGAAGCCCGCTTCTATGGCTACACCTTC.

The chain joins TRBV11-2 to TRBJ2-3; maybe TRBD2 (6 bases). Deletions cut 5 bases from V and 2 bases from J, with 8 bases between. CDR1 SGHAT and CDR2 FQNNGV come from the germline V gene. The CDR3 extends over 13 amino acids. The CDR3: CASSAGYTDTQYF. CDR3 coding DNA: TGTGCCAGCAGCGCGGGATACACAGATACGCAGTATTTT.

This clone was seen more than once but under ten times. CDR3 residues: CASSFSPGLAFDEQFF. The CDR3 nucleotides read TGTGCCAGCAGCTTCTCACCGGGACTAGCGTTCGATGAGCAGTTCTTC. The chain is built from TRBV5-6 and TRBJ2-1; TRBD2 matches 10 bases. CDR1 SGHDT and CDR2 YYEEEE come from the germline V gene. The ends lost 2 bases at V and 8 bases at J; junction bases unmatched: 10. The CDR3 has 16 residues.

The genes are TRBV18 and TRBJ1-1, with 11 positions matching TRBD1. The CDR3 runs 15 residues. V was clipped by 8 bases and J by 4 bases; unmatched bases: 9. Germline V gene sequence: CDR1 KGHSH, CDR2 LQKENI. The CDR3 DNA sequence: TGTGCCAGCCGATACTCTGGGACAGGGGGCACTGAAGCTTTCTTT. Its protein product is CASRYSGTGGTEAFF.

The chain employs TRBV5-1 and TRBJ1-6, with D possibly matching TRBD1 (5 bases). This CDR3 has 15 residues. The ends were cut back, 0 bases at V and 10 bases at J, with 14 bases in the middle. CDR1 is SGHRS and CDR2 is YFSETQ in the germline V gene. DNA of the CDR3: TGCGCCAGCAGCTTGGCCGGACAAGGCCGGTCACCCCTCCACTTT. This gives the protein CASSLAGQGRSPLHF.

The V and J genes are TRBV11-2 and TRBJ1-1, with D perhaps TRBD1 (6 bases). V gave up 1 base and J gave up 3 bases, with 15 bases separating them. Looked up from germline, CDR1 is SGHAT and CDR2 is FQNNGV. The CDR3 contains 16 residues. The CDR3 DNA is TGTGCCAGCAGCTTAGGTGCCGGGAGGGGGGACACTGAAGCTTTCTTT. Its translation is CASSLGAGRGDTEAFF.

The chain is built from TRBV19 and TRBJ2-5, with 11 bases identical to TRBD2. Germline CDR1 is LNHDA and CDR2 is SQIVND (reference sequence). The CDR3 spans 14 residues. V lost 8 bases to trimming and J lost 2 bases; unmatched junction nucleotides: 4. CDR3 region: CASLAGGEQETQYF. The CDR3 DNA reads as TGTGCCAGTTTAGCGGGAGGGGAACAAGAGACCCAGTACTTC.

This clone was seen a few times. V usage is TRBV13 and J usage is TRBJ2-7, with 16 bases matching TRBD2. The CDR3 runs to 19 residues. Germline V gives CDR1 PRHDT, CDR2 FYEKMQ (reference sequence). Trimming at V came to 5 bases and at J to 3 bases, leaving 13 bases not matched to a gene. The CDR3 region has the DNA TGTGCCAGCAGCCACCGCCCGGGACTAGCGGGAGGGCGGGGCTACGAGCAGTACGTC. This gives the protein CASSHRPGLAGGRGYEQYV.

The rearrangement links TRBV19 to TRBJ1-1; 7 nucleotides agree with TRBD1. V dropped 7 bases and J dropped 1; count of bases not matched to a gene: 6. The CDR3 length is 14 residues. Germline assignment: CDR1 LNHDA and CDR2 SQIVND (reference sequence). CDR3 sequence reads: CASNPRDRNTEAFF. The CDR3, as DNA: TGTGCCAGTAACCCCCGGGACAGGAACACTGAAGCTTTCTTT.

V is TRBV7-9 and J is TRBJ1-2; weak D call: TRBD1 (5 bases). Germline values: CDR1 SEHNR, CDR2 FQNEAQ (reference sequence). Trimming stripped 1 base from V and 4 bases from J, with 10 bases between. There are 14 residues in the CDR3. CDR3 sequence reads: CASSLGGESYGYTF. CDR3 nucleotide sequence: TGTGCCAGCAGCTTAGGGGGGGAATCCTATGGCTACACCTTC.

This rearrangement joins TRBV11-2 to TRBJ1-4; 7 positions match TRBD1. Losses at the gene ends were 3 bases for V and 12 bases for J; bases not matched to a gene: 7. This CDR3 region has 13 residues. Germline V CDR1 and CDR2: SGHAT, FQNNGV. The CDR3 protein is CASSLSRGYELFF. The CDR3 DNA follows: TGTGCCAGCAGCTTGTCCAGGGGGTACGAACTGTTTTTT.

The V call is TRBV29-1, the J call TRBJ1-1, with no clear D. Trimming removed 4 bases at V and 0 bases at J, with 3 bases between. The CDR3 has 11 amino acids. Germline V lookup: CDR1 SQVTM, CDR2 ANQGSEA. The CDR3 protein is CSVAMNTEAFF. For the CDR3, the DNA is TGCAGCGTTGCCATGAACACTGAAGCTTTCTTT.